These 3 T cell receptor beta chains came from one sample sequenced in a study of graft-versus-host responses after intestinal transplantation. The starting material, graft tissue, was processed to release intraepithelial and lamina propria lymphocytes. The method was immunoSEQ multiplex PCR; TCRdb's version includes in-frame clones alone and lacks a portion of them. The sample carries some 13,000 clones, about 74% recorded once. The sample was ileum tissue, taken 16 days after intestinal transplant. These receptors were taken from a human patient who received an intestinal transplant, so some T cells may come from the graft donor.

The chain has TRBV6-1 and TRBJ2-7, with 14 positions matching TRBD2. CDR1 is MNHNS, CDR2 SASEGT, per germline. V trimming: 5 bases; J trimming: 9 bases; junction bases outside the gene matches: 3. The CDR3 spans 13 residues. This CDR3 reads CASSSGTSGGQYF. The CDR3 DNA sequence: TGTGCCAGCAGTTCCGGGACTAGCGGGGGGCAGTACTTC.

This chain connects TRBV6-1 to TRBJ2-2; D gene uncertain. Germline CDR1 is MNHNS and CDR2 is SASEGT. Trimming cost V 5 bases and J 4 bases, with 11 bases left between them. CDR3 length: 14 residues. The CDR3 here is CASSYGQATGELFF. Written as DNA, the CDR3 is TGTGCCAGCAGTTATGGCCAGGCCACCGGGGAGCTGTTTTTT.

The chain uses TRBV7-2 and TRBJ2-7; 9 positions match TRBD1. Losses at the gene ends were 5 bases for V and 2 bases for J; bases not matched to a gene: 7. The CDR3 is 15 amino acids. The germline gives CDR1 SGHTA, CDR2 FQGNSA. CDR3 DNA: TGTGCCAGCAGCCCGGGGACAGGGCACACCTACGAGCAGTACTTC. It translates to CASSPGTGHTYEQYF.